These T cell receptor beta chains were read from a single sample in a study of identical twins. One entry per CDR3 protein results from TCRdb running MiXCR on the 5' RACE reads. The profile shows 420,000 or so distinct CDR3 sequences, roughly 18% of them singletons. Sequencing used naive T cells sorted from blood. Source of these receptors: a man in his fifties or sixties in good health. CDR3s include the opening cysteine and the closing phenylalanine or tryptophan. Fields, in order: clone size, D gene, J gene, V gene, CDR3 protein, CDR3 DNA. The D gene is left open where the match is weak. The size entry is marked missing in some rows and otherwise reads once, few, many or a size class.

size: -; D: TRBD1; J: TRBJ2-7; V: TRBV29-1; CDR3: CSVRPGQTYEQYF; DNA: TGCAGCGTTCGTCCGGGACAGACTTACGAGCAGTACTTC
size: -; D: -; J: TRBJ2-7; V: TRBV29-1; CDR3: CSVFDGGAREQYF; DNA: TGCAGCGTTTTTGATGGAGGGGCGCGTGAGCAGTACTTC
size: -; D: TRBD1; J: TRBJ1-5; V: TRBV2; CDR3: CASSARDRGFQPQHF; DNA: TGTGCCAGCAGTGCCCGGGACAGGGGTTTCCAGCCCCAGCATTTT
size: -; D: -; J: TRBJ2-7; V: TRBV28; CDR3: CASSSRHEQYF; DNA: TGTGCCAGCAGTTCCCGTCACGAGCAGTACTTC
size: few; D: -; J: TRBJ2-5; V: TRBV20-1; CDR3: CSAIGQGQETQYF; DNA: TGCAGTGCTATTGGGCAGGGGCAAGAGACCCAGTACTTC
size: few; D: -; J: TRBJ2-5; V: TRBV4-3; CDR3: CASSHTQGRGETQYF; DNA: TGCGCCAGCAGCCATACTCAGGGGCGAGGGGAGACCCAGTACTTC
size: -; D: -; J: TRBJ1-1; V: TRBV10-3; CDR3: CAISNPGRSKMNTEAFF; DNA: TGTGCCATCAGTAACCCGGGACGGAGTAAAATGAACACTGAAGCTTTCTTT
size: few; D: -; J: TRBJ1-2; V: TRBV7-2; CDR3: CASSLGAGIDYGYTF; DNA: TGTGCCAGCAGCTTAGGGGCAGGGATTGACTATGGCTACACCTTC
size: few; D: TRBD1; J: TRBJ1-1; V: TRBV5-6; CDR3: CASSLDRGEAFF; DNA: TGTGCCAGCAGCTTGGACAGGGGTGAAGCTTTCTTT
size: few; D: -; J: TRBJ1-2; V: TRBV7-9; CDR3: CASSLAWESRFYGYTF; DNA: TGTGCCAGCAGCTTAGCGTGGGAAAGTCGGTTCTATGGCTACACCTTC
size: few; D: -; J: TRBJ1-6; V: TRBV12-3/TRBV12-4; CDR3: CASSLGDSYNSPLHF; DNA: TGTGCCAGCAGTTTGGGGGACTCCTATAATTCACCCCTCCACTTT
size: few; D: -; J: TRBJ2-5; V: TRBV6-1; CDR3: CASSEQGFGETQYF; DNA: TGTGCCAGCAGTGAGCAGGGGTTCGGCGAGACCCAGTACTTC
size: -; D: -; J: TRBJ2-7; V: TRBV6-5; CDR3: CASSFLGPTGLFFYEQYF; DNA: TGTGCCAGCAGCTTCCTCGGCCCAACAGGCCTTTTTTTCTACGAGCAGTACTTC
size: -; D: -; J: TRBJ1-2; V: TRBV7-6; CDR3: CASSLGRTDYGYTF; DNA: TGTGCCAGCAGCTTAGGACGGACGGACTATGGCTACACCTTC
size: many; D: -; J: TRBJ1-2; V: TRBV5-1; CDR3: CASRVANYGYTF; DNA: TGCGCCAGCAGGGTGGCTAACTATGGCTACACCTTC
size: -; D: -; J: TRBJ2-2; V: TRBV9; CDR3: CASSEVFTGELFF; DNA: TGTGCCAGCAGCGAAGTCTTCACCGGGGAGCTGTTTTTT
size: many; D: TRBD2; J: TRBJ2-3; V: TRBV20-1; CDR3: CSARSGSLSADTQYF; DNA: TGCAGTGCTAGAAGCGGGAGTTTATCAGCAGATACGCAGTATTTT
size: few; D: -; J: TRBJ2-4; V: TRBV20-1; CDR3: CSATHQGAKNIQYF; DNA: TGCAGTGCTACGCACCAGGGGGCCAAAAACATTCAGTACTTC
size: many; D: TRBD1; J: TRBJ2-4; V: TRBV20-1; CDR3: CSASTGTAVNIQYF; DNA: TGCAGTGCAAGCACCGGGACAGCCGTAAACATTCAGTACTTC
size: -; D: TRBD1; J: TRBJ1-5; V: TRBV10-3; CDR3: CAISKDRDDQPQHF; DNA: TGTGCCATCAGTAAAGACAGGGATGATCAGCCCCAGCATTTT
size: -; D: -; J: TRBJ2-3; V: TRBV15; CDR3: CATSGPLEAGTDTQYF; DNA: TGTGCCACCAGCGGCCCCCTCGAAGCCGGCACAGATACGCAGTATTTT
size: many; D: TRBD1; J: TRBJ2-6; V: TRBV6-5; CDR3: CASSYYGTAKANVLTF; DNA: TGTGCCAGCAGTTACTACGGGACAGCCAAGGCCAACGTCCTGACTTTC
size: -; D: -; J: TRBJ2-3; V: TRBV14; CDR3: CASSPFVYSTDTQYF; DNA: TGTGCCAGCAGCCCCTTCGTCTACAGCACAGATACGCAGTATTTT
size: many; D: -; J: TRBJ2-1; V: TRBV5-1; CDR3: CASRLYNEQFF; DNA: TGCGCCAGCAGGCTGTACAATGAGCAGTTCTTC
size: many; D: TRBD2; J: TRBJ2-7; V: TRBV12-3/TRBV12-4; CDR3: CASSPGLAGIEQYF; DNA: TGTGCCAGCAGCCCGGGACTAGCGGGAATCGAGCAGTACTTC
size: few; D: TRBD1; J: TRBJ2-7; V: TRBV7-2; CDR3: CASSSTGSVHEQYF; DNA: TGTGCCAGCAGCTCGACAGGGTCGGTTCACGAGCAGTACTTC
size: -; D: TRBD1; J: TRBJ2-1; V: TRBV12-3/TRBV12-4; CDR3: CASSSPDRGGEQFF; DNA: TGTGCCAGCAGTTCCCCAGACAGGGGAGGTGAGCAGTTCTTC
size: -; D: -; J: TRBJ1-1; V: TRBV28; CDR3: CASSLLRHLNTEAFF; DNA: TGTGCCAGCAGTTTATTACGACATCTGAACACTGAAGCTTTCTTT
size: -; D: -; J: TRBJ2-7; V: TRBV5-6; CDR3: CASNEQGPSYEQYF; DNA: TGTGCCAGCAATGAACAGGGTCCCTCCTACGAGCAGTACTTC
size: few; D: -; J: TRBJ1-4; V: TRBV18; CDR3: CASSPPVGNEKLFF; DNA: TGTGCCAGCTCACCCCCTGTGGGCAATGAAAAACTGTTTTTT
size: -; D: TRBD1; J: TRBJ2-7; V: TRBV30; CDR3: CAWGGTGGYEQYF; DNA: TGTGCCTGGGGTGGGACAGGGGGCTACGAGCAGTACTTC
size: many; D: -; J: TRBJ2-7; V: TRBV28; CDR3: CASSFLSGSSEQYF; DNA: TGTGCCAGCAGTTTCTTAAGTGGATCAAGCGAGCAGTACTTC
size: few; D: -; J: TRBJ1-1; V: TRBV7-8; CDR3: CASSLGPGDTEAFF; DNA: TGTGCCAGCAGCTTAGGGCCCGGTGACACTGAAGCTTTCTTT
size: many; D: -; J: TRBJ2-1; V: TRBV5-1; CDR3: CASSLMDTYNEQFF; DNA: TGCGCCAGCAGCTTGATGGATACCTACAATGAGCAGTTCTTC
size: few; D: -; J: TRBJ2-6; V: TRBV5-1; CDR3: CASSLTGGRYSGANVLTF; DNA: TGCGCCAGCAGCTTGACCGGGGGGCGATACTCTGGGGCCAACGTCCTGACTTTC
size: many; D: -; J: TRBJ2-2; V: TRBV5-1; CDR3: CASSLDWGLNTGELFF; DNA: TGCGCCAGCAGCTTGGATTGGGGCCTGAACACCGGGGAGCTGTTTTTT
size: few; D: TRBD1; J: TRBJ2-7; V: TRBV7-9; CDR3: CASSYRGLEQYF; DNA: TGTGCCAGCAGCTACAGGGGCTTGGAGCAGTACTTC
size: -; D: TRBD2; J: TRBJ2-7; V: TRBV3-1; CDR3: CASSPNLAGSSYEQYF; DNA: TGTGCCAGCAGCCCGAATCTAGCGGGGAGCTCCTACGAGCAGTACTTC
size: -; D: TRBD1; J: TRBJ1-2; V: TRBV4-3; CDR3: CASSQATVGQGAEGYTF; DNA: TGCGCCAGCAGCCAAGCCACCGTGGGACAGGGGGCGGAGGGCTACACCTTC
size: -; D: TRBD2; J: TRBJ2-1; V: TRBV24-1; CDR3: CATSGDYHNEQFF; DNA: TGTGCCACCAGTGGGGACTACCACAATGAGCAGTTCTTC
size: once; D: TRBD1; J: TRBJ2-1; V: TRBV5-5; CDR3: CASSLWDSLYNEQFF; DNA: TGTGCCAGCAGCTTATGGGACAGCCTTTACAATGAGCAGTTCTTC
size: -; D: TRBD1; J: TRBJ2-1; V: TRBV29-1; CDR3: CSARQGGVNEQFF; DNA: TGCAGCGCCAGACAGGGGGGAGTAAATGAGCAGTTCTTC
size: many; D: TRBD2; J: TRBJ2-1; V: TRBV7-8; CDR3: CASSRLAGGDNEQFF; DNA: TGTGCCAGCAGCCGATTAGCGGGGGGCGACAATGAGCAGTTCTTC
size: -; D: TRBD2; J: TRBJ2-5; V: TRBV5-1; CDR3: CASSSVAGAQETQYF; DNA: TGCGCCAGCAGCTCCGTAGCGGGGGCCCAAGAGACCCAGTACTTC